This TCR beta chain was found in a study of CD8 T cells in ankylosing spondylitis. Study outcomes and limitations: Characteristic of ankylosing spondylitis blood, it appeared, was a TCR beta motif comprising about 8 highly homologous variants.

This clonotype appeared many times. As yet, its antigen is unknown. TCRdb fed the 5' RACE reads into MiXCR, producing one record per CDR3 protein. The sample records 200,000 to 300,000 distinct CDR3 sequences, around 7.8% being singletons. Source material: blood, either unsorted or a sorted T cell fraction (not recorded which). This clonotype was sampled from a male donor with ankylosing spondylitis or in good health (not recorded which).

CDR3 DNA sequence: TGTGCCAGCAGTCCAAGTCGGCAGGTGGCAAGTAAGGGTGAGCAGTTCTTC. Protein product: CASSPSRQVASKGEQFF. The chain joins TRBV6-1 to TRBJ2-1, with unresolved D. Trimming removed 5 bases at V and 9 bases at J, with 26 bases between. The CDR3 totals 17 residues. CDR1 and CDR2 from the germline V gene are MNHNS and SASEGT.